This TCR beta chain came from a study of OX40 agonist ivuxolimab in advanced cancers. Study as a whole: Treatment received earlier with anti-PD-1, anti-PD-L1 or anti-CTLA-4 agents was allowed, and 40% had some.

CDR3 length: 15 residues. V dropped 0 bases and J dropped 0 bases, with 6 bases sitting between them. The germline CDR1 and CDR2 sequences are SGDLS and YYNGEE. Comments on this clone: The antigen is undetermined.

Produced via immunoSEQ multiplex PCR; TCRdb's table is partial and in-frame only. The sample lists 82,000 or so clones, around 90% occurring once. Study findings and constraints: In CD8+ T cells, expanded clones were on average more numerous than in CD4+.

The specimen was CD4+ or CD8+ T cells sorted from blood, collected in a trial of the OX40 agonist ivuxolimab. The chain links TRBV9 to TRBJ2-2; the D gene is possibly TRBD2 (5 bases). The source of this sequence is an adult with an advanced solid tumor such as melanoma, head and neck, liver or kidney cancer. CDR3 in DNA: TGTGCCAGCAGCGTAGGGGGAGCGAACACCGGGGAGCTGTTTTTT. It translates to CASSVGGANTGELFF.